These T cell receptor beta chains were read from a single sample in a study of blood T cells in healthy people across ages. TCRdb called the 5' RACE reads again in MiXCR, with one record for every CDR3 protein. The profile shows approximately 810,000 distinct CDR3 sequences, more than 25% of them singletons. The sample was blood. Receptors originate from a woman of 80 years or more in good health. CDR3s include the opening cysteine and the closing phenylalanine or tryptophan. D genes are given only for firm matches. Some rows have no size entry. The others give once, few or many, or a class for an expanded clone.

size	V	J	D	DNA	CDR3
NA	TRBV6-5	TRBJ1-3	NA	TGTGCCGGCAGTTACGGGACGAGCTCTGGAAACACCATATATTTT	CAGSYGTSSGNTIYF
few	TRBV7-2	TRBJ2-2	TRBD1	TGTGCCAGCAGCCCATACCGGGCAGGGGGACCCACCGGGGAGCTGTTTTTT	CASSPYRAGGPTGELFF
many	TRBV7-2	TRBJ1-5	TRBD1	TGTGCCAGCAGCTCAGGGGGATATAGCAATCAGCCCCAGCATTTT	CASSSGGYSNQPQHF
few	TRBV3-1	TRBJ1-2	NA	TGTGCCAGCAGCCCTTCTTTGGGACGCAGGTATGGCTACACCTTC	CASSPSLGRRYGYTF
many	TRBV5-1	TRBJ2-3	NA	TGCGCCAGCAGCCACACGACTAGCACAGATACGCAGTATTTT	CASSHTTSTDTQYF
NA	TRBV7-2	TRBJ2-7	NA	TGTGCCAGCAGCTTTTCAATTGGAGACGAGCAGTACTTC	CASSFSIGDEQYF
NA	TRBV5-1	TRBJ2-1	NA	TGCGCCAGCAGGCTGAGGGGGTCGGCCTCTTCCGATGAGCAGTTCTTC	CASRLRGSASSDEQFF
NA	TRBV7-6	TRBJ2-5	NA	TGTGCCAGCAGCTCCTACGCGGGGGCAGGGAAGTACTTC	CASSSYAGAGKYF
NA	TRBV29-1	TRBJ2-1	NA	TGCAGCGTTGAAGATCCGGCGCTACCTACCTACAATGAGCAGTTCTTC	CSVEDPALPTYNEQFF
many	TRBV7-2	TRBJ2-7	TRBD2	TGTGCCAGCAGCTTAGGGGGGGGACTAGCCGGGCAGCAGTACTTC	CASSLGGGLAGQQYF
NA	TRBV28	TRBJ2-7	TRBD2	TGTGCCAGCAGTCCGCAGGGAGGGTTGGCCGAGCAGTACTTC	CASSPQGGLAEQYF
few	TRBV20-1	TRBJ2-1	NA	TGCAGTGCTCGACCTGCGGGTTGGAATGAGCAGTTCTTC	CSARPAGWNEQFF
NA	TRBV7-9	TRBJ2-2	NA	TGTGCCAGCATTTTTAGCGCGAACACCGGGGAGCTGTTTTTT	CASIFSANTGELFF
many	TRBV7-2	TRBJ2-1	NA	TGTGCCAGCAGCTTACAATTCAGCGATGAGCAGTTCTTC	CASSLQFSDEQFF
few	TRBV5-1	TRBJ2-3	TRBD1	TGCGCCAGCAGCTTGGGACAGGGCCTAGGGGATACGCAGTATTTT	CASSLGQGLGDTQYF
NA	TRBV23-1	TRBJ2-3	TRBD2	TGCGCCAGCAGTCACGGGGGGGACGGGGGCACAGATACGCAGTATTTT	CASSHGGDGGTDTQYF